Below, 4 T cell receptor beta chains from the same sample are listed, as sequenced in a study of CD8 T cells in Susac syndrome. It was with random hexamers that 0.5 to 1 ug RNA was reverse transcribed. TCRdb re-called the immunoSEQ multiplex PCR reads with MiXCR, one entry per CDR3 protein. The profile shows under 350,000 distinct CDR3 sequences, around 90% of them singletons. The specimen sequenced was CD4+ T cells from PBMCs. The receptors were gathered from a human donor with multiple sclerosis.

The chain combines TRBV6-1 with TRBJ2-3; D is unclear. The germline gives CDR1 MNHNS, CDR2 SASEGT. V lost 4 bases and J 9 bases, leaving 11 bases between the germline ends. The CDR3 has 12 residues. The CDR3 DNA reads as TGTGCCAGCAGTGCCCAGCGCCCAACGCAGTATTTT. This codes for CASSAQRPTQYF.

The rearrangement links TRBV7-2 to TRBJ1-2; 9 bases match TRBD1. This CDR3 has 14 residues. V lost 5 bases, J lost 4 bases, and 5 bases stayed unmatched. In germline, CDR1 is SGHTA, CDR2 FQGNSA. The CDR3 is CASSRRGQGYGYTF. DNA for the CDR3: TGTGCCAGCAGCCGAAGGGGACAGGGCTATGGCTACACCTTC.

This chain connects TRBV20-1 to TRBJ1-2; D unresolved. The CDR3 runs 15 residues. Germline assignment: CDR1 DFQATT and CDR2 SNEGSKA (reference sequence). V lost 1 base and J lost 2, with 14 bases in between. The CDR3 here is CSARAGEGSNYGYTF. The CDR3 DNA reads TGCAGTGCTAGAGCCGGAGAGGGATCAAACTATGGCTACACCTTC.

This sequence joins TRBV2 and TRBJ2-2; 9 nucleotides align to TRBD1. The V segment lost 3 bases and the J segment 5 bases; nucleotides outside the gene matches: 7. CDR1 and CDR2 (germline): SNHLY, FYNNEI. This CDR3 has 16 residues. The CDR3 DNA reads as TGTGCCAGCAGTGATGGGACAGGGCCAGGGACCGGGGAGCTGTTTTTT. Amino acids: CASSDGTGPGTGELFF.